The clone carrying this T cell receptor beta chain was counted only a few times. Its specificity is unknown. V shed 4 bases and J 0 bases; nucleotides not matched to a gene: 2. Per the germline V gene, CDR1 is SGDLS and CDR2 is YYNGEE. CDR3 length equals 14 residues. The data belong to a study of long-term antiretroviral therapy in people with HIV. Overall study findings and caveats: Data on ART adherence, viral resistance or therapy changes were unavailable. Clones expanded before ART dominated the repertoire at all time points.

immunoSEQ v3.0 was run at survey level. The assay was immunoSEQ multiplex PCR, and TCRdb's table has in-frame clones only and misses some. In the table there are about 21,000 clones, more than 75% of which are singletons. Every donor had one or more pre-ART and two or more post-ART PBMC samples. The sample was unsorted PBMCs, taken 0.2 years before starting antiretroviral therapy. This TCR came from a man aged 18 to 35 with HIV. The rearrangement uses TRBV9 and TRBJ2-3; 7 bases align to TRBD2. CDR3 loop: CASSRGDSTDTQYF. In nucleotides, the CDR3 is TGTGCCAGCAGCCGGGGGGATAGCACAGATACGCAGTATTTT. Full variable domain (outside the CDR3, taken from reference TRBV9 and TRBJ2-3): DSGVTQTPKHLITATGQRVTLRCSPRSGDLSVYWYQQSLDQGLQFLIQYYNGEERAKGNILERFSAQQFPDLHSELNLSSLELGDSALYFCASSRGDSTDTQYFGPGTRLTVL.